A selection of T cell receptor beta chains follows, all from one sample in a study of blood T cell repertoires in COVID-19. Assay used: immunoSEQ multiplex PCR; TCRdb lists only in-frame clones, some missing. The table has more than 85,000 clones, 75% to 90% seen once; the top ten hold under 3.5%. Sequenced input: peripheral blood. Receptors originate from a woman between 70 and 85 years old with acute or convalescent COVID-19. CDR3s include the opening cysteine and the closing phenylalanine or tryptophan. A D gene is named only where the DNA matches it firmly. Part of the rows lack a size; the others show once, few, many or a class for expanded clones.

size: NA; J: TRBJ2-1; D: TRBD2; V: TRBV7-9; CDR3: CASSLVSSGVRNEQFF; DNA: TGTGCCAGCAGCTTAGTTAGTAGCGGGGTACGGAATGAGCAGTTCTTC
size: NA; J: TRBJ1-1; D: NA; V: TRBV18; CDR3: CASRGILNTEAFF; DNA: TGTGCCAGCCGGGGGATATTGAACACTGAAGCTTTCTTT
size: NA; J: TRBJ2-4; D: TRBD1; V: TRBV25-1; CDR3: CASSDGTVKNIQYF; DNA: TGTGCCAGCAGTGATGGGACAGTGAAAAACATTCAGTACTTC
size: NA; J: TRBJ2-1; D: NA; V: TRBV10-2; CDR3: CASKLTPDRPNEQFF; DNA: TGCGCCAGCAAACTAACGCCGGACAGACCCAATGAGCAGTTCTTC
size: NA; J: TRBJ2-4; D: NA; V: TRBV5-6; CDR3: CASSQAAKNIQYF; DNA: TGTGCCAGCAGCCAAGCGGCCAAAAACATTCAGTACTTC
size: NA; J: TRBJ2-4; D: NA; V: TRBV3-1/TRBV3-2; CDR3: CASSQDPKGQENIQYF; DNA: TGTGCCAGCAGCCAAGATCCCAAGGGGCAGGAAAACATTCAGTACTTC
size: NA; J: TRBJ1-3; D: TRBD1; V: TRBV7-9; CDR3: CASSLWTGAPFSGNTIYF; DNA: TGTGCCAGCAGCCTCTGGACAGGGGCACCTTTCTCTGGAAACACCATATATTTT
size: NA; J: TRBJ2-2; D: TRBD1; V: TRBV25-1; CDR3: CASSAGTVVRELFF; DNA: TGTGCCAGCAGTGCGGGGACAGTCGTTAGGGAGCTGTTTTTT
size: NA; J: TRBJ1-1; D: NA; V: TRBV20-1; CDR3: CSASPQLVGVEYTEAFF; DNA: TGCAGTGCTAGTCCCCAATTGGTGGGCGTAGAGTACACTGAAGCTTTCTTT
size: once; J: TRBJ1-1; D: NA; V: TRBV5-8; CDR3: CASSSRLIINTEAFF; DNA: TGTGCCAGCAGCTCGAGATTGATTATCAACACTGAAGCTTTCTTT
size: NA; J: TRBJ1-1; D: NA; V: TRBV30; CDR3: CAWSLRGATEAFF; DNA: TGTGCCTGGAGTTTGCGGGGAGCGACTGAAGCTTTCTTT
size: NA; J: TRBJ2-4; D: NA; V: TRBV7-9; CDR3: CASSLERSSGGGNIQYF; DNA: TGTGCCAGCAGCTTAGAAAGGTCGTCGGGTGGCGGAAACATTCAGTACTTC
size: NA; J: TRBJ1-2; D: TRBD1; V: TRBV18; CDR3: CASSPFSQGERGYTF; DNA: TGTGCCAGCTCACCATTCAGTCAGGGGGAGAGAGGCTACACCTTC
size: NA; J: TRBJ2-1; D: TRBD1; V: TRBV24-1; CDR3: CATSRRDRDYNEQFF; DNA: TGTGCCACCAGCCGCCGGGACAGGGACTACAATGAGCAGTTCTTC
size: NA; J: TRBJ2-3; D: NA; V: TRBV5-1; CDR3: CASSLEGTGSIARTQYF; DNA: TGCGCCAGCAGCTTGGAGGGGACTGGTTCTATAGCACGTACGCAGTATTTT